Here is one TCR beta chain with its context. Its binding antigen is unknown. The CDR3, from cysteine to phenylalanine, totals 14 residues. This entry has no DNA. The CDR1 and CDR2 encoded by the germline V gene are LGHNA and YSLEER. An approximately 2.3 ml peripheral blood sample was drawn into PAXgene tubes per donor and stored at -80°C. Total RNA was isolated from whole blood with the PAXgene blood miRNA kit on an automated QIAcube, without T cell sorting. Deep TCRalpha and TCRbeta repertoire profiling with unique molecular barcoding was performed on peripheral blood of monozygotic twin pairs concordant or discordant for inflammatory bowel disease. For every twin pair, smoking habits were documented, and each individual was categorised as a current, former or never smoker. Library construction relied on 5' RACE. The input for every TCR library was 3500 ng of total RNA. For each sample, cDNA synthesis was carried out in eight separate reactions using SMARTScribe reverse transcriptase. During cDNA synthesis, template switching introduced unique molecular identifiers that contained a 6-nucleotide sample barcode. TCRalpha and TCRbeta cDNA was amplified in two nested PCRs of about 17 and 10 cycles, and bead purification was carried out after each PCR. Before amplification, the cDNA was treated with uracil DNA-glycosylase and purified using the QIAquick PCR purification kit. The second PCR added Illumina TruSeq-compatible adapters along with sample-specific barcodes. TapeStation and Qubit were used to check library quality and concentration, and around 4.5 ng of each library went into the pool. Pooled libraries were sequenced on an Illumina HiSeq2500 single-index Rapid Run with 2 x 100 bp reads and custom sequencing primers. Processing in the source paper ran as follows. MiGEC version 1.2.6 was used for UMI-based consensus assembly, which corrected PCR and sequencing errors. MiXCR version 2.1.1 handled V(D)J alignment, clonotype assembly and CDR3 extraction. To normalise gene usage, clonotype sharing and MAIT/NKT TCR abundance, the top 1000, 10 000 and 20 000 clonotypes in each sample were analysed. Diversity was computed as the inverse Simpson index with the vegan R package after downsampling to 27 000 UMIs. Paired Mann-Whitney U tests were applied to discordant twin pairs, with Benjamini-Hochberg correction for multiple testing. Following reprocessing of the reads by TCRdb, the data hold one row per CDR3 protein sequence and no DNA is available. These V and J calls originate from TCRdb's pipeline instead of the authors' own analysis. The table of this sample itemizes under 200,000 distinct CDR3 sequences. The ten largest clonotypes hold more than 2.5% of the sample.

The data originate from a study of monozygotic twins with inflammatory bowel disease (dated by TCRdb to about 2019). General notes on the study: The complete study included about 30 monozygotic twin pairs: 19 IBD-discordant Danish pairs and nine German pairs, of which four were IBD-concordant and five were IBD-discordant. Each individual had, on average, about 151 000 unique TCRalpha sequences and 181 000 unique TCRbeta sequences available for analysis. The search for disease-associated traits relied mainly on comparing, within discordant pairs, IBD patients with their genetically identical healthy co-twins.

Findings and caveats that apply to the study as a whole: Different T cell subtypes could not be distinguished in the analysis. No difference in repertoire similarity was observed between concordant and discordant twins, possibly owing to limited statistical power. Differing immunosuppressive treatments among patients may have added background noise and inter-individual variability to the repertoires. Compared with healthy twins, IBD patients had fewer clonotypes in common with other individuals, a difference most pronounced in patients showing signs of disease activity. No single strong signal or clonotype linked to IBD turned up in the results, so the idea that one exists was not supported. A decrease in TCRbeta repertoire diversity, as measured by inverse Simpson index, was observed in IBD patients compared with their healthy co-twins.

This receptor was identified in a human donor with ulcerative colitis or Crohn's disease, or a healthy co-twin of an affected twin (not recorded which). This chain joins TRBV4-3 to TRBJ2-7; checking the TCRdb D call of TRBD2 is not possible without DNA. Sequencing used blood. CDR3 region: CASSPSLVEHEQYF.